This TCR beta chain appears in the sequencing data of a study of blood T cells in healthy people across ages. A second about 7 to 11 cycle PCR used barcoded and J-beta primers. Via MiXCR, TCRdb re-called the 5' RACE reads, giving one row per CDR3 protein. Of approximately 800,000 distinct CDR3 sequences in the sample, roughly 60% were seen once. Each of the donors had roughly 9.4 milliliters of peripheral blood drawn into EDTA-treated Vacutainer tubes. This receptor was taken from a man aged 25 to 45 in good health. Sequenced sample: blood.

In DNA form, the CDR3 reads TGCAGTGCTAGAGATTGGGTCGACGAGCAGTACTTC. This translates into CSARDWVDEQYF. This chain uses TRBV20-1 with TRBJ2-7; D call uncertain. There are 12 residues in the CDR3. Germline V CDR1 and CDR2: DFQATT, SNEGSKA (reference sequence). V lost 0 bases and J 5 bases, leaving 8 bases between the germline ends.